Sequencing of this TCR beta chain was carried out in a study of shared clonotypes between healthy human individuals. Overall study: Donors, aged 18 to 49, were a couple of women and three men. CD4 naive and CD4 memory each took three plates per donor, while CD8 naive took two and CD8 memory one. Study results and limitations: Unshared clonotypes carried lower generation probabilities than those common to all four donors.

Profiling relied on immunoSEQ multiplex PCR, and the TCRdb table lists in-frame clones only, not all of them. The table shows 110,000 or so clones, with approximately 70% occurring only once. The germline gives CDR1 SQVTM, CDR2 ANQGSEA. The CDR3 consists of 11 residues. Trimming cost V 4 bases and J 2 bases, with 3 bases left between them. To note about this clone: Its matching antigen is unknown.

Participating donors were healthy, HIV-negative adults free of recent acute infections or vaccinations. The chain recombines TRBV29-1 with TRBJ2-1; D remains unclear. The specimen was memory CD8+ T cells sorted from blood. Specified subset: CD45RO+ cells pooled with CCR7-negative TemRA cells. The sequence came from a woman aged 25 to 45 in good health. For the CDR3, the DNA is TGCAGCGTTGGGACCTACAATGAGCAGTTCTTC. Translated: CSVGTYNEQFF.